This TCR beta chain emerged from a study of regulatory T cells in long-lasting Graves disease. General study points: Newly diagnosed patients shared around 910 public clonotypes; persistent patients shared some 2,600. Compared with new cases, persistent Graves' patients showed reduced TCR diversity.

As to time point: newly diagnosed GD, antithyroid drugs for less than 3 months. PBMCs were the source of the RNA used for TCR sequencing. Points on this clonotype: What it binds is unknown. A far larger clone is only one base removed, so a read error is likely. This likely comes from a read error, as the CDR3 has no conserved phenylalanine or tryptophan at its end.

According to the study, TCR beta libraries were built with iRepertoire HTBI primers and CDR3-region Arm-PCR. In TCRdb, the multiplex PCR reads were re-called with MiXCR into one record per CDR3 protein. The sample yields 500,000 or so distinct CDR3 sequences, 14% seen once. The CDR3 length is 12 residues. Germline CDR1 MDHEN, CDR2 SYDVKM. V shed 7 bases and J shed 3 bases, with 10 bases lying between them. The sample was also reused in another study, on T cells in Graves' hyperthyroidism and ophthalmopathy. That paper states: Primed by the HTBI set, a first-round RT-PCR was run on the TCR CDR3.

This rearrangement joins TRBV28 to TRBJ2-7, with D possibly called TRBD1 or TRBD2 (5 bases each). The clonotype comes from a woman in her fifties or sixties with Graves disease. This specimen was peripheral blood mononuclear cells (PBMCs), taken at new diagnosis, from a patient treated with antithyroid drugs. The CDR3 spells CASIGDGYEQYL. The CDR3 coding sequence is TGTGCCAGCATTGGGGACGGCTACGAGCAGTACCTC.